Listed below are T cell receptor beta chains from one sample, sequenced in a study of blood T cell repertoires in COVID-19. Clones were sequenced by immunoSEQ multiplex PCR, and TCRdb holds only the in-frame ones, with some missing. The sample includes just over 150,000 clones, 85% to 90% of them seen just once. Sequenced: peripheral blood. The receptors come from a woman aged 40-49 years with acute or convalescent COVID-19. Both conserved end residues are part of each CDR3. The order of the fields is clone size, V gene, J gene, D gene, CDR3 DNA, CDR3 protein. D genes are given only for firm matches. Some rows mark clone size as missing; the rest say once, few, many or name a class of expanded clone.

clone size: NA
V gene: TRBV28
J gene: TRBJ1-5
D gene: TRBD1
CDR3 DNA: TGTGCCAGCAGTCGGGACAGTACTAGCAATCAGCCCCAGCATTTT
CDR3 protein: CASSRDSTSNQPQHF

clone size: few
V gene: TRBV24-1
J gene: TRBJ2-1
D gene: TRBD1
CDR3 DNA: TGTGCCACCGGGGGTACTGAGACAGGGGGCCTGTTCTTC
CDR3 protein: CATGGTETGGLFF

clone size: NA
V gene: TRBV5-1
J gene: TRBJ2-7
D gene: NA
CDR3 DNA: TGCGCCAGCAGCCCCAGACAAAGCTCCTACGAGCAGTACTTC
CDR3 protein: CASSPRQSSYEQYF

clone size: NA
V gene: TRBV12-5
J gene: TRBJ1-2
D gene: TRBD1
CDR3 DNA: TGTGCTAGTGGGGATCCGGACAGGGAAAGCTATGGCTACACCTTC
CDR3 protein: CASGDPDRESYGYTF

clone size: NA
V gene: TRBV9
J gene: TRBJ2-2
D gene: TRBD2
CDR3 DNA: TGTGCCAGCAGCGGGGCCGACGGGAGGCTGAACACCGGGGAGCTGTTTTTT
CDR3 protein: CASSGADGRLNTGELFF

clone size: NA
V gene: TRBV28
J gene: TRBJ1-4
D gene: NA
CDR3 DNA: TGTGCCAGCAGTTTAAGGGGGTTTATAGAAAAACTGTTTTTT
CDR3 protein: CASSLRGFIEKLFF

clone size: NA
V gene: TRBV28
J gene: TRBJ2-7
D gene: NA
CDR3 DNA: TGTGCCAGCAGGAGGGCCTACGAGCAGTACTTC
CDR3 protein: CASRRAYEQYF

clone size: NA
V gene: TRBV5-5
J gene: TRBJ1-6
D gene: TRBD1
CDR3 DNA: TGTGCCAGCAGCTTGCGGGTGCAGGGGGCTGGGTCACCCCTCCACTTT
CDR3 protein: CASSLRVQGAGSPLHF

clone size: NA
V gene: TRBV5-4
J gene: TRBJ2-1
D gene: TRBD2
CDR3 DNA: TGTGCCAGCAGCTTGGGGATAGCGGGGGGGGCTGTGGATGAGCAGTTCTTC
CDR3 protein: CASSLGIAGGAVDEQFF

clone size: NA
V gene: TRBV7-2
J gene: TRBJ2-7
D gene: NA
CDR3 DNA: TGTGCCAGCAGCTTAAATAAGTACGAGCGGGTCTACGAGCAGTACTTC
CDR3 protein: CASSLNKYERVYEQYF

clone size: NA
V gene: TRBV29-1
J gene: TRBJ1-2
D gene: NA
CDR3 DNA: TGCAGCGCCGGCCGAACAGGGCACTATGGCTACACCTTC
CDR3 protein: CSAGRTGHYGYTF

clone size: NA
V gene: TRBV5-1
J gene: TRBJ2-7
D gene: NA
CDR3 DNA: TGCGCCAGCAGCTTGGTATCGAGCTCCGAGCAGTACTTC
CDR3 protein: CASSLVSSSEQYF

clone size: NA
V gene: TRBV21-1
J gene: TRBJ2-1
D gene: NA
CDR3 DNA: TGTGCCAGCAGGCGTCTTACCGGGACAGCCGACAATGAGCAGTTCTTC
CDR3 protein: CASRRLTGTADNEQFF

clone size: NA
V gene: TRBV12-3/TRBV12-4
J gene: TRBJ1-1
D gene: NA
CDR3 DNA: TGTGCCACCGGACAGACGAACACTGAAGCTTTCTTT
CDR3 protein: CATGQTNTEAFF

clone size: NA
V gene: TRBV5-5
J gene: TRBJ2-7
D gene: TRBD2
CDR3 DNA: TGTGCCACTTCACCCATCGGCGGGAGGGAAGATTCCGAGCAGTACTTC
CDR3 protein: CATSPIGGREDSEQYF

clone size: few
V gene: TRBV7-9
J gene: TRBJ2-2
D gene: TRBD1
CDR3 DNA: TGTGCCAGCAGCTTAGGACAGGGGGACACCGGGGAGCTGTTTTTT
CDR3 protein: CASSLGQGDTGELFF

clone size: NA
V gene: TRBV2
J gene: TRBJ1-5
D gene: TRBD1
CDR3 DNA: TGTGCCAGCGCCGGGGGCATTTTTACAGGGGGCAATCAGCCCCAGCATTTT
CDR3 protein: CASAGGIFTGGNQPQHF

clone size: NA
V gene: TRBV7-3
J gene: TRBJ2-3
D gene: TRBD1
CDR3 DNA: TGTGCCAGCAGCCGGGACAGGACCACAGATACGCAGTATTTT
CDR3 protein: CASSRDRTTDTQYF

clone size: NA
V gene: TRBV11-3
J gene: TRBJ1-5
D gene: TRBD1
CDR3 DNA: TGTGCCAGCAGCCAGGGGACAGGGGGCAGCAATCAGCCCCAGCATTTT
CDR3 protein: CASSQGTGGSNQPQHF

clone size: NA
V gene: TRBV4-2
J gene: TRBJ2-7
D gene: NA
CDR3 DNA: TGTGCCAGCAGCCAACATACCCCCTGGACAGCAACCTACGAGCAGTACTTC
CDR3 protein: CASSQHTPWTATYEQYF

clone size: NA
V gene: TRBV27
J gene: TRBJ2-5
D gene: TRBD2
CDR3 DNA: TGTGCCAGCAGTGGGGTAGCGGGAGAGGAAGAGACCCAGTACTTC
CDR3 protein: CASSGVAGEEETQYF

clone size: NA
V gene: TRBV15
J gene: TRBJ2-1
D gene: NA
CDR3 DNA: TGTGCCACCAGCCGCAGGGGTAATGAGCAGTTCTTC
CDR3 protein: CATSRRGNEQFF

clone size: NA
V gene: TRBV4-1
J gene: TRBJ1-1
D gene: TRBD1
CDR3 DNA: TGCGCCAGCAGCCAAGACCCGACAGGGCTCACTGAAGCTTTCTTT
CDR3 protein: CASSQDPTGLTEAFF

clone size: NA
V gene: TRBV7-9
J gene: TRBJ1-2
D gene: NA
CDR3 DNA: TGTGCCAGCAGCGCCACGACGCCGGGGTACTATGGCTACACCTTC
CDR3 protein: CASSATTPGYYGYTF

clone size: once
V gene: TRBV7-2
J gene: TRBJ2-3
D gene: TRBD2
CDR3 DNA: TGTGCCAGCAGCCACCCTCCCGGGACTAGCGGGAGCACAGATACGCAGTATTTT
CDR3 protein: CASSHPPGTSGSTDTQYF